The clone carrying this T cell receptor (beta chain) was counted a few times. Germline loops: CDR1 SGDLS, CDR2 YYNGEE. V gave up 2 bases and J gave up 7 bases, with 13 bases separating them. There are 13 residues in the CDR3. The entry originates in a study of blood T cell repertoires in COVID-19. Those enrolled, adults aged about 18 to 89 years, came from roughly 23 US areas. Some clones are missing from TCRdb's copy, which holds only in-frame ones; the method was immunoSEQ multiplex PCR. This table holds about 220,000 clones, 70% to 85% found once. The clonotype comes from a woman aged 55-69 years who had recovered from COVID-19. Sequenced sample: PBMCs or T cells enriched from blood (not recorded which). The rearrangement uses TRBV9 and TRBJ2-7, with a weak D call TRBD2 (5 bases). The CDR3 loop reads CASSVLFSGEQYF. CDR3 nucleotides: TGTGCCAGCAGCGTTCTATTTTCGGGGGAGCAGTACTTC.